Here is one T cell receptor beta chain with its context. Its antigen is not identified. Produced via immunoSEQ multiplex PCR; TCRdb's table is partial and in-frame only. Counted here are about 100,000 clones, roughly four fifths occurring once; the ten biggest clones make up around 6.6%. All patients were mismatch repair deficient, assessed by either PCR or immunohistochemistry. TCR sequencing covered a few patients who responded to pembrolizumab. This entry comes from a study of PD-1 blockade in mismatch repair-deficient tumors. The CDR3 extends over 14 amino acids. The germline gives CDR1 MNHEY, CDR2 SMNVEV (reference sequence). J was trimmed by 2 bases and V by 3 bases; bases with no gene match: 2. Findings and limits, study-wide: Tumor-resident clones, often absent from pretreatment blood, expanded after pembrolizumab and then contracted.

The chain joins TRBV27 to TRBJ2-7; 9 bases match TRBD2. This sequence was found in an adult with mismatch repair-deficient cancer. Sequenced material: peripheral blood, taken roughly 36 weeks after starting pembrolizumab. DNA for the CDR3: TGTGCCAGCAGTTTTAGCGGGAGCACCTACGAGCAGTACTTC. Its translation: CASSFSGSTYEQYF.